Listed below are T cell receptor beta chains from one sample, sequenced in a study of blood T cells in healthy people across ages. TCRdb independently ran MiXCR on the 5' RACE reads; one entry per CDR3 protein. Of some 940,000 distinct CDR3 sequences listed, 25% to 35% were seen once; the top ten hold about a tenth. The data were also submitted as part of a second study, on T cells of mothers and their children.

The specimen sequenced was blood. These receptors were collected from a woman in her thirties or forties in good health. CDR3s include the opening cysteine and the closing phenylalanine or tryptophan.

TRBJ1-4	TRBV3-1	CASSPVYPTNEKLFF
TRBJ2-4	TRBV18	CASSPQLATQASSAKNIQYF
TRBJ1-1	TRBV28	CASSKTGRNTEAFF
TRBJ1-5	TRBV5-1	CASSLEAGRQPQHF
TRBJ1-4	TRBV28	CASSESLTNEKLFF
TRBJ2-3	TRBV2	CASSYGQGSGTDTQYF
TRBJ2-7	TRBV28	CASSIKAGGTYEQYF
TRBJ1-1	TRBV5-1	CASSLEYYGTEAFF
TRBJ2-7	TRBV7-2	CASSLGISGGAYEQYF
TRBJ2-3	TRBV6-2/TRBV6-3	CASSPPGMAQYF
TRBJ2-5	TRBV7-9	CASSLYTGIKETQYF
TRBJ1-2	TRBV30	CAWRVPGHRGGHTF
TRBJ1-2	TRBV20-1	CSPRGSNYGYTF
TRBJ2-3	TRBV5-1	CASSLPIVDTQYF
TRBJ2-2	TRBV5-1	CASGPDGVRTGELFF